This T cell receptor beta chain was identified during a study of OX40 agonist ivuxolimab in advanced cancers. For the wider study: The costimulatory receptor OX40 (CD134) was targeted by ivuxolimab, a fully human IgG2 agonistic monoclonal antibody. Intravenous ivuxolimab was administered to patients every 2 weeks at six dose levels: 0.01, 0.1, 0.3, 1.5, 3 and 10 mg/kg. Among the roughly 52 dose-escalation patients, about 20 had hepatocellular carcinoma, roughly 15 melanoma, 9 renal cell carcinoma and 9 head and neck cancer. The dose-escalation cohort was about 86% male with a mean age of around 62 years, ranging from roughly 20 to 80. Prior anti-PD-1, anti-PD-L1 or anti-CTLA-4 therapy was permitted, and checkpoint inhibitors had been received by under 50% of dose-escalation patients. Three dose-escalation patients achieved partial responses, one with hepatocellular carcinoma and two with cutaneous melanoma. Peripheral TCRbeta sequencing aimed to test whether ivuxolimab altered TCR sequence diversity and caused clonal T-cell expansion. The paper reports the monotherapy dose-escalation portion (N of about 51 patients) of the phase I ivuxolimab trial.

Summary of the overall study and its limitations: On average, CD8+ T cells showed more expanded clones than CD4+ T cells after ivuxolimab. Antigen specificity was not determined for the clonally expanded peripheral T cells. At doses of 0.1 to 3.0 mg/kg, clonal expansion of both CD4+ and CD8+ blood T cells was observed from baseline to week 6. Low levels of normalized T-cell clonal expansion were also seen in some patients who did not respond. Partial responders in the 0.1-3.0 mg/kg groups had among the lowest normalized peripheral clonal expansion, especially among CD8+ T cells.

Worth noting for this clone: Its antigen remains unidentified. Per-base quality was not reported, and no clone a single base away is much larger than it.

To sequence the TCRbeta CDR3 region, genomic DNA was isolated from the sorted cells. The immunoSEQ Assay was used for sequencing of TCRbeta CDR3 regions. Sourced from immuneACCESS, this table was stored by TCRdb with only in-frame sequences that have V and J called. A share of the clones is absent; for the studies checked, an unresolved V gene accounts for under half, and the remainder has no known explanation. The sample table holds approximately 100,000 clones, of which less than 95% were seen once. The top ten constitute around 1.6% of the sample. Patients with autoimmune disease history or receiving systemic immunosuppression were excluded from the trial. In every dose cohort, peripheral blood was drawn for TCR sequencing at baseline, cycle 4 day 1, and cycle 7 day 1. Samples were obtained from an open-label, multicenter, first-in-human phase I dose-escalation trial of ivuxolimab. Adults with locally advanced or metastatic melanoma, renal cell carcinoma, hepatocellular carcinoma or head and neck squamous cell carcinoma were enrolled in the trial. Before TCR sequencing, CD4+ and CD8+ T cells were separately sorted from peripheral blood.

Here V drops 1 base and J drops 5 bases, and the junction holds 8 bases not matched to any gene. The CDR1 and CDR2 encoded by the germline V gene are SGHRS and YFSETQ. Taken from cysteine to phenylalanine, the CDR3 has 16 residues. The retained sequence is limited to the CDR3, 48 bases, with the frame set at the first base. This specimen was CD4+ or CD8+ T cells sorted from blood, taken in a trial of the OX40 agonist ivuxolimab. Here the chain combines TRBV5-1 and TRBJ2-2; 7 of the junction bases match TRBD2. The source of this sequence is an adult with an advanced solid tumor such as melanoma, head and neck, liver or kidney cancer. The nucleotides are TGCGCCAGCAGCTTGACAGCGGGACTCAATACCGGGGAGCTGTTTTTT. This sequence encodes CASSLTAGLNTGELFF.